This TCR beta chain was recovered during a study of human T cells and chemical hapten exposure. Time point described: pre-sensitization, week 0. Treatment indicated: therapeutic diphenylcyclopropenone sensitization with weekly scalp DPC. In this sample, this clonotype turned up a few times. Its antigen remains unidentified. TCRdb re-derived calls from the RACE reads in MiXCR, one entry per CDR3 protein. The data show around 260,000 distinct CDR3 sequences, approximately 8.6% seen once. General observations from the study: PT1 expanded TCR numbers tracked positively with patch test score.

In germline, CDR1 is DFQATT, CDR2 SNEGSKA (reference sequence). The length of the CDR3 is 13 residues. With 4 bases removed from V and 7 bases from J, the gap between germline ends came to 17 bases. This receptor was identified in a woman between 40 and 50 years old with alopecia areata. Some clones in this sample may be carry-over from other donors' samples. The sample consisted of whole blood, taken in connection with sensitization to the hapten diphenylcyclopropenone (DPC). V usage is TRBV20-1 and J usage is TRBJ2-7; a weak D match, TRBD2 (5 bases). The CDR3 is CSATKRILTEQYF. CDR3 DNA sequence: TGCAGTGCTACGAAGCGGATACTAACTGAGCAGTACTTC.